These 10 T cell receptor beta chains were all obtained from the same sample, sequenced in a study of blood T cells in healthy people across ages. Combining a sample-barcoded 5' primer with a J-beta primer mix, a second PCR ran for roughly 7 to 11 cycles. In TCRdb, the 5' RACE reads were re-called with MiXCR into one record per CDR3 protein. The sample yields 550,000 to 750,000 distinct CDR3 sequences, under 25% seen once. Sequencing used blood. These receptors came from a man in his 70s in good health.

The rearrangement links TRBV5-1 to TRBJ2-1; 10 nucleotides agree with TRBD1. CDR3 length: 14 amino acids. The V segment lost 4 bases and the J segment 5 bases; nucleotides outside the gene matches: 3. Germline V gene data show CDR1 as SGHRS and CDR2 as YFSETQ. The CDR3 sequence: CASSIGTGDNEQFF. The DNA of the CDR3 is TGCGCCAGCAGCATTGGGACAGGGGACAATGAGCAGTTCTTC.

The gene calls are TRBV27 and TRBJ1-1; 12 bases are shared with TRBD1. The junction had 15 bases not matched to a gene; V was cut back by 8 bases and J by 2 bases. In germline, CDR1 is MNHEY, CDR2 SMNVEV (reference sequence). The CDR3 runs 18 residues. The CDR3 DNA reads TGTGCCAGCGGGACAGGGGGCCGAGCTACCCTATTAAACACTGAAGCTTTCTTT. As protein: CASGTGGRATLLNTEAFF.

The J gene is TRBJ2-2, the V gene TRBV2; TRBD1 agrees at 8 bases. V lost 0 bases and J lost 3; bases outside the gene matches: 0. The length of the CDR3 is 15 residues. In germline, CDR1 is SNHLY, CDR2 FYNNEI. The chain's CDR3 is CASSEADRDTGELFF. The DNA of the CDR3 is TGTGCCAGCAGTGAAGCGGACAGGGACACCGGGGAGCTGTTTTTT.

The V and J genes are TRBV5-1 and TRBJ2-2; 14 bases are a match to TRBD2. V trimming: 4 bases; J trimming: 6 bases; junction bases outside the gene matches: 8. This CDR3 comprises 17 residues. Per the germline V gene, CDR1 is SGHRS and CDR2 is YFSETQ. For the CDR3, the DNA is TGCGCCAGCAGCCCGTTGACTAGCGGGAGGGCCTCCGGGGAGCTGTTTTTT. Translation: CASSPLTSGRASGELFF.

The rearrangement links TRBV20-1 to TRBJ1-6; no firm D call. Trimming stripped 4 bases from V and 10 bases from J, with 11 bases between. Germline V lookup: CDR1 DFQATT, CDR2 SNEGSKA (reference sequence). This CDR3 comprises 12 residues. The CDR3 region is CSAKISGSPLHF. The CDR3 bases are TGCAGTGCTAAAATCAGCGGCTCACCCCTCCACTTT.

The gene calls are TRBV6-5 and TRBJ2-5; TRBD2 matches at 9 bases. The J call may be in error: the DNA end matches TRBJ2-7 better. Germline V gives CDR1 MNHEY, CDR2 SVGAGI. This CDR3 is built from 15 residues. CDR3 bases: TGTGCCAGCAGTGGCCGGACTAGCGAGAAGTACGAGCAGTACTTC. It translates to CASSGRTSEKYEQYF.

This clonotype occurred many times. The chain employs TRBV6-5 and TRBJ1-3, with D hard to call. With 5 bases removed from V and 0 bases from J, the gap between germline ends came to 8 bases. Germline values: CDR1 MNHEY, CDR2 SVGAGI. This CDR3 is 14 amino acids long. As DNA, the CDR3 is TGTGCCAGCAGTGATACAGACTCTGGAAACACCATATATTTT. It encodes CASSDTDSGNTIYF.

The table lists this clonotype with a few counts. This chain connects TRBV5-1 to TRBJ2-3; TRBD2 matches 14 bases. CDR3 size: 18 residues. J gave up 6 bases and V 5 bases, and 14 bases lay outside the gene matches. Germline lookup yields CDR1 SGHRS and CDR2 YFSETQ. The CDR3 DNA follows: TGCGCCAGCAGTAACCCGGGACTAGCGGGAGTGGGTGCGGATACGCAGTATTTT. It specifies CASSNPGLAGVGADTQYF.

This clonotype showed up just a few times. The chain employs TRBV20-1 and TRBJ2-7; 7 bases are a match to TRBD2. The CDR3 length is 15 residues. The germline CDR1 and CDR2 sequences are DFQATT and SNEGSKA (reference sequence). The V gene end was trimmed by 6 bases and the J gene end by 2 bases; junction bases not matched to a gene: 13. For the CDR3, the DNA is TGCAGTGCCCGCCCGTCGGGAGGCAAAACCTACGAGCAGTACTTC. Translated: CSARPSGGKTYEQYF.

This clonotype came up a few times. This chain uses TRBV20-1 with TRBJ2-1; D gene uncertain. The CDR3 totals 12 residues. Germline V lookup: CDR1 DFQATT, CDR2 SNEGSKA (reference sequence). V lost 6 bases to trimming and J lost 10 bases, with 16 bases between them. This chain's CDR3 is CSAVSTGSEQFF. For the CDR3, the DNA is TGCAGTGCCGTTTCAACCGGGTCCGAGCAGTTCTTC.